These 5 T cell receptor beta chains were sequenced from one sample in a study of identical twins (dated by TCRdb to the mid-2010s). Library preparation was by 5' RACE. Sequencer: Illumina HiSeq 2000. TCRdb reanalyzed the raw reads on its own, using fastp at Q25 for trimming and MiXCR for clone calling, and kept in-frame beta chains. Entries that share a CDR3 protein sequence are merged under the most common genes and DNA. The sample yields under 300,000 distinct CDR3 sequences; roughly 8.7% were counted once. The top ten clones comprise approximately 3% of the sample. These data are also associated with another study on yellow fever vaccine responses in identical twins.

The sequenced material came from CD8+ T cells sorted from blood. Source of these receptors: a young woman in good health.

This clonotype was counted ten times or more. This sequence joins TRBV5-1 and TRBJ2-2; D not certain. The CDR3 consists of 14 residues. Germline V gene lookup returns CDR1 SGHRS and CDR2 YFSETQ. Trimming stripped 3 bases from V and 1 base from J, with 7 bases between. CDR3 in DNA: TGCGCCAGCAGCTCGGACGAGAACACCGGGGAGCTGTTTTTT. This gives the protein CASSSDENTGELFF.

Ten or more counts support this clonotype. This chain connects TRBV29-1 to TRBJ2-7; 8 nucleotides align to TRBD1. Germline trimming cut 2 bases from V and 3 bases from J; bases unmatched to any gene: 9. This CDR3 has 15 amino acids. The germline gives CDR1 SQVTM, CDR2 ANQGSEA. The CDR3 loop is CSVESRTGIFYEQYF. The CDR3 DNA reads as TGCAGCGTTGAAAGCCGGACAGGGATTTTCTACGAGCAGTACTTC.

This clonotype was picked up many times. As DNA, the CDR3 is TGCAGCGTTGAAGACGTAGAGAGGGGCACCGGGGAGCTGTTTTTT. Protein: CSVEDVERGTGELFF. The chain combines TRBV29-1 with TRBJ2-2, with D tentatively TRBD1 or TRBD2 (5 bases each). Germline V lookup: CDR1 SQVTM, CDR2 ANQGSEA. V shed 0 bases and J shed 4 bases, with 12 bases lying between them. The CDR3 has 15 residues.

The V gene is TRBV20-1, the J gene TRBJ2-7; D perhaps matches TRBD1 (6 bases). V lost 0 bases, J lost 3 bases, and 12 bases lay in between. Germline assignment: CDR1 DFQATT and CDR2 SNEGSKA (reference sequence). CDR3 size: 14 residues. CDR3 nucleotides: TGCAGTGCTAGAGATCTGGAACAGGGCTACGAGCAGTACTTC. This gives the protein CSARDLEQGYEQYF.

V gene TRBV24-1 combines with J gene TRBJ2-3, with 7 bases matching TRBD1. Germline trimming cut 3 bases from V and 2 bases from J; bases unmatched to any gene: 22. Germline V CDR1 and CDR2: KGHDR, SFDVKD. The CDR3 is 21 amino acids. CDR3 sequence (DNA): TGTGCCACCAGTGATCCTAGGGGTACGACAGGGCCTTCCAACCCCACAGATACGCAGTATTTT. This translates into CATSDPRGTTGPSNPTDTQYF.